The present entry profiles one TCR beta chain with its context. The data originate from a study of spatial heterogeneity in lung cancer. The CDR3 is 15 residues long. V dropped 5 bases and J dropped 4 bases, with 17 bases sitting between them. Time point given: sample taken at primary tumor resection. Unsorted whole RNA of tumor, nontumor lung or frozen PBMC was sequenced. Samples were obtained from about 72 donors, all untreated early-stage non-small cell lung cancer patients. TCR cDNA molecules were tagged individually, and each one carried a unique molecular identifier. Each CDR3 protein is one row after TCRdb ran MiXCR on the 5' RACE reads. Here the sample spans approximately 25,000 distinct CDR3 sequences, 2.5% to 4% being singletons.

This receptor was obtained from a female donor with early-stage non-small cell lung cancer. This chain joins TRBV12-3 or TRBV12-4 and TRBJ1-2; unclear D gene. The material sequenced was PBMCs, taken at surgery. The chain's CDR3 is CASSLGIGNFYGYTF. The CDR3 DNA reads as TGTGCCAGCAGTCTAGGTATAGGGAATTTCTATGGCTACACCTTC.